The clone carrying this T cell receptor (beta chain) was recorded once. The PCR ran on 60 Vbeta and 13 Jbeta primers. Assay: immunoSEQ multiplex PCR; the TCRdb copy retains only in-frame clones and omits some. The table records roughly 150,000 clones, roughly two thirds of them present only once. This specimen belongs to a study of cytomegalovirus exposure and HLA in healthy donors. The specimen was PBMCs. The TCR originated in a woman under 30 in good health and CMV-seropositive.

CDR3 protein: CASSLNRGYGYTF. DNA for the CDR3: TGCGCCAGCAGCTTGAACAGGGGCTATGGCTACACCTTC. This chain uses TRBV5-1 with TRBJ1-2; TRBD1 matches at 7 bases. Germline V gene sequence: CDR1 SGHRS, CDR2 YFSETQ. The J segment lost 4 bases and the V segment lost 1 base, leaving 1 base of the junction unmatched. This CDR3 is built from 13 residues.